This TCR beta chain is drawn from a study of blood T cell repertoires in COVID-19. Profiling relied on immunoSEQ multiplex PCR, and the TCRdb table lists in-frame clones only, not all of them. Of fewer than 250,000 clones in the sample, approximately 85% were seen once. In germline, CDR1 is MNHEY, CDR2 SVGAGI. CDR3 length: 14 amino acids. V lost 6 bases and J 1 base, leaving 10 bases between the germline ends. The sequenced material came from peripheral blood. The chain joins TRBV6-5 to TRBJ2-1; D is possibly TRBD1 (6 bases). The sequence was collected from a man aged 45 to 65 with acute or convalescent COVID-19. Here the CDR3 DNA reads TGTGCCAGCAGGAAACAGGGATCCTACAATGAGCAGTTCTTC. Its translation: CASRKQGSYNEQFF.